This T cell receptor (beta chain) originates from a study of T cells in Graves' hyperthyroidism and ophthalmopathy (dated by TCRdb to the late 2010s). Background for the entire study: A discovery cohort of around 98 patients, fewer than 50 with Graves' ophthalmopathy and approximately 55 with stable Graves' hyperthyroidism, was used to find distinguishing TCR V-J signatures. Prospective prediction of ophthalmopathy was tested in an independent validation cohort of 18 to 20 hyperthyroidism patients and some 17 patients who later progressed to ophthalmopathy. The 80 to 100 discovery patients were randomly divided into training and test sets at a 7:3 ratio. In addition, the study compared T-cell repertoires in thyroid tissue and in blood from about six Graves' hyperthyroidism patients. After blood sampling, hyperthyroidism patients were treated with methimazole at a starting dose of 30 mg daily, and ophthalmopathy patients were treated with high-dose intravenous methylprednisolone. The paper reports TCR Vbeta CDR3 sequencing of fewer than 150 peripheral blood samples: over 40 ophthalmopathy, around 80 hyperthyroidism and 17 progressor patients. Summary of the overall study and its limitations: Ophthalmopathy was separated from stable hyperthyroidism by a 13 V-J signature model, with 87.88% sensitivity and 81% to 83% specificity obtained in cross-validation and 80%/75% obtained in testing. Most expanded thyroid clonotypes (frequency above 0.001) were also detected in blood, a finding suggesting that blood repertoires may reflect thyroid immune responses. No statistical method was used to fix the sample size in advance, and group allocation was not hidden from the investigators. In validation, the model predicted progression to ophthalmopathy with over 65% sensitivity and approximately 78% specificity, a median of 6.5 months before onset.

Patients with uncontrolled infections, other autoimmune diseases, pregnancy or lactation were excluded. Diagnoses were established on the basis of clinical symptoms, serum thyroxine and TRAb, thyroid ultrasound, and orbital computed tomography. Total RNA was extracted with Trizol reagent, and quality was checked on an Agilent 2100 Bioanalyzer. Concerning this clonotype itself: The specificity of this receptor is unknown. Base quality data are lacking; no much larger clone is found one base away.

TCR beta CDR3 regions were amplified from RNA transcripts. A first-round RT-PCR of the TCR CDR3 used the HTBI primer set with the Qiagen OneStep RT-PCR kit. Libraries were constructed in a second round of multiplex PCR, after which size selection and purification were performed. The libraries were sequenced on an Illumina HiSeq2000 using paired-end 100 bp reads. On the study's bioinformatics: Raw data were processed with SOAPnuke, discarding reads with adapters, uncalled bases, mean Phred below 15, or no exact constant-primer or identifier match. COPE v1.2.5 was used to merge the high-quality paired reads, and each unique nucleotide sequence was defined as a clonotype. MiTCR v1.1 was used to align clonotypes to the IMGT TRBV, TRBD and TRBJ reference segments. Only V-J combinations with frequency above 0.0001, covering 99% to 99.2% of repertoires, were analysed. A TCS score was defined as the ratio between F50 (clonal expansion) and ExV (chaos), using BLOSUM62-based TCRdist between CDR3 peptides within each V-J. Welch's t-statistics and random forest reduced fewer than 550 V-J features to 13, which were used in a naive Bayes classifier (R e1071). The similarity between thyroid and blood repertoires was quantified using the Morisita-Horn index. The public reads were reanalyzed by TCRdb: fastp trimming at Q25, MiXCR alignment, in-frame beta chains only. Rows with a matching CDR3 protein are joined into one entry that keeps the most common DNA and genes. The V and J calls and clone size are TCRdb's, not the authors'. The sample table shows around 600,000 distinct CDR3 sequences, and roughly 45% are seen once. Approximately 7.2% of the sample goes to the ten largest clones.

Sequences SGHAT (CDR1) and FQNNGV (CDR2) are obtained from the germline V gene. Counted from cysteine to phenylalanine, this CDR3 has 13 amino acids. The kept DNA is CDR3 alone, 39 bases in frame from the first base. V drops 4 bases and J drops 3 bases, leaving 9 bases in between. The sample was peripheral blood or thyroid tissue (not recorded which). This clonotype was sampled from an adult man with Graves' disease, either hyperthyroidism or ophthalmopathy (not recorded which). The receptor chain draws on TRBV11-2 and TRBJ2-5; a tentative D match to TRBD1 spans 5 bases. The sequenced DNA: TGTGCCAGCAGCTCGACAGTAGAAGAGACCCAGTACTTC. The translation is CASSSTVEETQYF.